This T cell receptor (beta chain) appears in the sequencing data of a study of cytomegalovirus exposure and HLA in healthy donors. Study in general: A subsequent analysis reported that the roughly 130 validation repertoires were produced on the same platform that had also been used for the 666 first-cohort repertoires.

The study, taken as a whole, reports: TCR beta chains numbering 164 were designated cytomegalovirus-associated.

The CDR3 consists of 18 residues. The V segment lost 7 bases and the J segment 0 bases; nucleotides outside the gene matches: 11. Germline CDR1 and CDR2: MDHEN and SYDVKM. This clone qualifies as medium-sized. Its cognate antigen is unknown. Libraries were prepared by immunoSEQ multiplex PCR; TCRdb keeps only in-frame clonotypes and omits some of them. The sample has 120,000 or so clones, approximately 95% seen once. This chain connects TRBV28 to TRBJ1-5; TRBD1 matches at 11 bases. The receptor was isolated from a man aged 18 to 29 in good health and CMV-seronegative. Material for sequencing was PBMCs. CDR3 sequence reads: CASITWTGGGHSNQPQHF. In DNA, the CDR3 is TGTGCCAGCATCACTTGGACAGGGGGCGGCCATAGCAATCAGCCCCAGCATTTT.